This paragraph reports one T cell receptor beta chain. This clonotype showed up just a few times. This clone's antigen is unknown. There are no base qualities to consult, and no much larger clone falls within one base. This record comes from a study of blood T cells in healthy people across ages (dated by TCRdb to between 2015 and 2017). Regarding the research as a whole: In model experiments, template switching captured about one uniquely barcoded TCR beta cDNA molecule for every two T cells. The donors were divided into four age groups: young (average around 17 years), middle-aged (under 40), aged (roughly 60) and long-lived (more than 75). Age-related changes in TCR beta repertoire diversity were measured in the study by deep sequencing normalized with unique cDNA molecular identifiers. Two additional independent replicas of 1 million unique cDNA reads from the same blood draw were analyzed for two donors (one aged 18 to 30 and one aged 80 or older). To avoid experimental bias, donors of different ages were spread randomly across the sequencing lanes. Here is what the overall study found, with its caveats: Bulk unsorted PBMC profiling prevented conclusive comparison of naive and antigen-experienced compartments. Observed TCR beta diversity correlated strongly with the percentage of naive T cells measured by flow cytometry. Compared with the aged group, more naive CD4+ T cells, fewer expanded clones and increased TCR diversity were shown by the long-lived group, suggesting age selection. Estimates of total diversity from one million sequenced T cells were regarded as lower bounds and underestimates. Donor CMV infection status was unknown, potentially confounding age-related changes in expanded clonotypes. As age increased, observed TCR beta diversity per million T cells dropped in a roughly linear way, and a significant reduction was already evident by age 40.

Libraries were made using 5' RACE. Sequenced on an Illumina HiSeq 2500. The second PCR ran for about 7 to 11 cycles and used a J-beta primer mix along with a sample-barcoded 5' primer. A unique molecular identifier was introduced onto each TCR beta cDNA molecule by a template-switch 5' adaptor carrying 12 random nucleotides. Each sample yielded at least 3 million CDR3-containing paired-end reads. First-strand cDNA was synthesized from all RNA with the Mint cDNA synthesis kit, primed by a TRBC-specific oligonucleotide. All cDNA was treated with uracil-DNA glycosylase and then went through a first 18-cycle PCR with the universal primers M1SS and BC2_uni_R. On the authors' methods: Normalization of each sample was performed by random selection of 1 million high-quality reads, each carrying a distinct molecular identifier. Reads with shared molecular identifiers were discarded instead of being binned into consensus sequences. MiTCR, set to a Q25 quality threshold and the strictest error-elimination algorithm, was used for CDR3 identification, clonotype clustering and error correction. A nonparametric unseen species model with Euler transformation was used to estimate a lower bound on total TCR beta diversity. The public reads were reanalyzed by TCRdb: fastp trimming at Q25, MiXCR alignment, in-frame beta chains only. Entries that share a CDR3 protein sequence are merged under the most common genes and DNA. TCRdb assigned the V and J calls; the authors' analysis was not used. In this sample the table shows hundreds of thousands of distinct CDR3 sequences, roughly 50% of which occur a single time. The top ten hold roughly 34% of the sample.

The 40 or so donors, aged 6 to 90 years, were systemically healthy Caucasian individuals from Russia. Each donor gave ten milliliters of peripheral blood, drawn into EDTA-treated Vacutainer tubes. PBMCs were isolated by Ficoll-Paque density-gradient centrifugation, with at least 6.5 million obtained per sample. Trizol reagent was used to extract total RNA from PBMCs, with at least 5.5 micrograms per sample. For every donor, an aliquot of PBMCs went through flow cytometry to measure the percentages of naive CD45RAhigh/CD27high T cells. Sequencing used blood. The origin of this receptor is a woman in her fifties or sixties in good health.

The sequenced DNA is TGTGCCAGCAGTGTCCTGTCGGGACCAGAGACCCAGTACTTC. This sequence encodes CASSVLSGPETQYF. The rearranged chain carries TRBV12-3 or TRBV12-4 and TRBJ2-5; the D assignment is uncertain and may be TRBD1 or TRBD2, with 5 bases supporting each. At the junction V is shortened by 5 bases and J by 4 bases, with 14 bases in between. The CDR3 numbers 14 residues from cysteine through phenylalanine. The entry retains the CDR3 DNA only, 42 bases that are in frame from base 1.